The rows below give T cell receptor beta chains drawn from one sample of a study of T cell repertoires in cytomegalovirus infection. MiXCR was run by TCRdb on the reads, yielding one entry per CDR3 protein. The repertoire holds about 180,000 distinct CDR3 sequences, with about 15% as singletons. Specimen: CD8+ T cells from PBMCs. These receptors all stem from a human donor in good health (CMV status not recorded). Some clones in this sample may be carry-over from other donors' samples. CDR3s include the opening cysteine and the closing phenylalanine or tryptophan. Fields, in order: V gene, clone size, J gene, CDR3 length, CDR3 protein. Some rows have no size entry. The others give once, few or many, or a class for an expanded clone.

>TRBV14|.|TRBJ2-7|12
CASSLQTYEQYF
>TRBV6-6|.|TRBJ2-1|16
CASTWLLEGAWNEQFF
>TRBV7-6|.|TRBJ2-1|17
CASSFYAEGMASNEQFF
>TRBV29-1|.|TRBJ2-7|10
CSVEDSEQYF
>TRBV7-8|.|TRBJ1-1|16
CASSSLGGGMNTEAFF
>TRBV6-2/TRBV6-3|few|TRBJ2-1|15
CASSYWDRGPDEQFF
>TRBV11-2|.|TRBJ1-1|15
CASRHLTGSDTEAFF
>TRBV4-2|.|TRBJ2-7|16
CASSQDLAVHAYEQYF
>TRBV7-2|few|TRBJ2-3|15
CASSLTSGGLDTQYF
>TRBV5-4|once|TRBJ2-7|17
CASSLVRTGGAVYEQYF
>TRBV7-8|few|TRBJ2-3|17
CASSLGGAGGPGDTQYF
>TRBV20-1|.|TRBJ2-1|11
CSAFLAGEQFF
>TRBV12-3/TRBV12-4|few|TRBJ2-3|14
CASSLMGSTDTQYF
>TRBV6-2/TRBV6-3|.|TRBJ2-3|17
CASSYSDTGGEMDTQYF
>TRBV7-2|few|TRBJ1-2|12
CASSLASYGYTF
>TRBV12-5|.|TRBJ1-1|15
CASGLETGKNTEAFF
>TRBV12-3/TRBV12-4|.|TRBJ1-6|14
CASSFKGPRTPLHF
>TRBV7-2|few|TRBJ1-2|13
CASSLSEDYGYTF
>TRBV7-2|few|TRBJ2-3|18
CASSQYPGGVRSTDTQYF
>TRBV6-2/TRBV6-3|.|TRBJ2-1|14
CASSSADRNNEQFF